A selection of T cell receptor beta chains follows, all from one sample in a study of CD8+CD57+ T cells in acquired aplastic anemia. One entry per CDR3 protein, called by TCRdb with MiXCR from the reads. The data show roughly 280,000 distinct CDR3 sequences, with under 65% seen just once and under 1.5% held by the top ten. Sequenced: sorted CD4+, CD8+, or CD8+CD57+ T cells (not recorded which) from PBMCs. These receptor sequences come from a human donor with aplastic anemia. The CDR3 runs from the conserved cysteine through the conserved F or W. Each record gives: CDR3 DNA, CDR3 protein, D gene, J gene, V gene, clone size. A D gene is named only where the DNA matches it firmly. Part of the rows lack a size; the others show once, few, many or a class for expanded clones.

cdr3_nt: TGCGCCAGCAGCCAAGATTGGCTGAACTCTGGGGCCAACGTCCTGACTTTC; cdr3_aa: CASSQDWLNSGANVLTF; d_call: .; j_call: TRBJ2-6; v_call: TRBV4-3; clone_size: few
cdr3_nt: TGTGCCTGGAGTCGTCGGGGGAGTATGCGGGCCCAGTACTTC; cdr3_aa: CAWSRRGSMRAQYF; d_call: .; j_call: TRBJ2-5; v_call: TRBV30; clone_size: many
cdr3_nt: TGCGCCAGCAGCTTGGATGCCTTTGGGACCGGGGAGCTGTTTTTT; cdr3_aa: CASSLDAFGTGELFF; d_call: .; j_call: TRBJ2-2; v_call: TRBV5-1; clone_size: many
cdr3_nt: TGTGCCATCAGTGCCGGCACAGGGAAAGGTAATGAGCAGTTCTTC; cdr3_aa: CAISAGTGKGNEQFF; d_call: .; j_call: TRBJ2-1; v_call: TRBV10-3; clone_size: .
cdr3_nt: TGTGCCAGCAGCTTAGCAGGTTTAGACGAGCAGTTCTTC; cdr3_aa: CASSLAGLDEQFF; d_call: .; j_call: TRBJ2-1; v_call: TRBV7-9; clone_size: .
cdr3_nt: TGCAGTGCTAGAGATCGAGAAGGGTTTAATGAAAAACTGTTTTTT; cdr3_aa: CSARDREGFNEKLFF; d_call: .; j_call: TRBJ1-4; v_call: TRBV20-1; clone_size: .
cdr3_nt: TGCAGTGCTAGAGCGACAGGGACGGTAAATTCACCCCTCCACTTT; cdr3_aa: CSARATGTVNSPLHF; d_call: TRBD1; j_call: TRBJ1-6; v_call: TRBV20-1; clone_size: .
cdr3_nt: TGCAGTGCTAGCTACGGGCCGGGCTACAATGAGCAGTTCTTC; cdr3_aa: CSASYGPGYNEQFF; d_call: .; j_call: TRBJ2-1; v_call: TRBV20-1; clone_size: .
cdr3_nt: TGTGCCACCAGTGATGAAGACAGGACGGGGAGTGAAAAACTGTTTTTT; cdr3_aa: CATSDEDRTGSEKLFF; d_call: .; j_call: TRBJ1-4; v_call: TRBV24-1; clone_size: .
cdr3_nt: TGTGCCAGCAGCTTAACAAGGGCTTCGGACAATGAGCAGTTCTTC; cdr3_aa: CASSLTRASDNEQFF; d_call: .; j_call: TRBJ2-1; v_call: TRBV7-3; clone_size: .
cdr3_nt: TGTGCCAGCAGCCTAAATGCGGCGTCGCAGTACTTC; cdr3_aa: CASSLNAASQYF; d_call: .; j_call: TRBJ2-7; v_call: TRBV7-8; clone_size: .
cdr3_nt: TGTGCCAGCAGCCTCGGACTCGGTCAAGAGACCCAGTACTTC; cdr3_aa: CASSLGLGQETQYF; d_call: .; j_call: TRBJ2-5; v_call: TRBV9; clone_size: .
cdr3_nt: TGTGCCAGCAGCCGGGACAGGTCATCTGCAACCCTCCACTTT; cdr3_aa: CASSRDRSSATLHF; d_call: TRBD1; j_call: TRBJ1-6; v_call: TRBV6-6; clone_size: many
cdr3_nt: TGTGCCAGCAGCTTGGGGGGTGGCTGGGGGCAAGAGACCCAGTACTTC; cdr3_aa: CASSLGGGWGQETQYF; d_call: .; j_call: TRBJ2-5; v_call: TRBV7-3; clone_size: .
cdr3_nt: TGTGCCAGCAGTTCGGGGCAGGCGACGAGCAATGAGCAGTTCTTC; cdr3_aa: CASSSGQATSNEQFF; d_call: .; j_call: TRBJ2-1; v_call: TRBV25-1; clone_size: .
cdr3_nt: TGTGCCAGCAGCCCAGGACAGGGGGTCACAACTAATGAAAAACCGTTTTTT; cdr3_aa: CASSPGQGVTTNEKPFF; d_call: TRBD1; j_call: TRBJ1-4; v_call: TRBV11-1; clone_size: .
cdr3_nt: TGTGCCAGCTTGGGGACAGGGGGCGTATCTGAAGCTTTCTTT; cdr3_aa: CASLGTGGVSEAFF; d_call: TRBD1; j_call: TRBJ1-1; v_call: TRBV2; clone_size: many
cdr3_nt: TGTGCCACCAGTGATTCTCAGTACCCGGCCGACGTCCTGACTTTC; cdr3_aa: CATSDSQYPADVLTF; d_call: .; j_call: TRBJ2-6; v_call: TRBV24-1; clone_size: .
cdr3_nt: TGTGCCAGCAGATTGGGACAGGGGGGCGCTGAAGCTTTCTTT; cdr3_aa: CASRLGQGGAEAFF; d_call: TRBD1; j_call: TRBJ1-1; v_call: TRBV2; clone_size: many
cdr3_nt: TGTGCCAGCACCCAAGGATGGGGGGGCACGAGGGATTTCTTT; cdr3_aa: CASTQGWGGTRDFF; d_call: .; j_call: TRBJ1-1; v_call: TRBV2; clone_size: many
cdr3_nt: TGCAGTGCTAGAGATTACGGTCCTCACGGGGATACGCAGTATTTT; cdr3_aa: CSARDYGPHGDTQYF; d_call: .; j_call: TRBJ2-3; v_call: TRBV20-1; clone_size: .
cdr3_nt: TGTGCCAGCAGTGAGGACACCTATGGCTACACCTTC; cdr3_aa: CASSEDTYGYTF; d_call: .; j_call: TRBJ1-2; v_call: TRBV6-5; clone_size: .
cdr3_nt: TGTGCCAGCAGCTTAGCAGGGGGTGAGCAGTACTTC; cdr3_aa: CASSLAGGEQYF; d_call: TRBD1; j_call: TRBJ2-7; v_call: TRBV5-1; clone_size: few
cdr3_nt: TGTGCCACCAGTGACGGCAGGGGGCGGAACGAGCAGTACTTC; cdr3_aa: CATSDGRGRNEQYF; d_call: TRBD1; j_call: TRBJ2-7; v_call: TRBV24-1; clone_size: .
cdr3_nt: TGTGCTACCAGCAGTGCTACAGGGGGAAGAGAGACCCAGTACTTC; cdr3_aa: CATSSATGGRETQYF; d_call: TRBD1; j_call: TRBJ2-5; v_call: TRBV15; clone_size: .
cdr3_nt: TGTGCCAGCAGCTTAGCCGGGCCGAAAGACCCACCCCTCCACTTT; cdr3_aa: CASSLAGPKDPPLHF; d_call: .; j_call: TRBJ1-6; v_call: TRBV7-9; clone_size: many
cdr3_nt: TGCAGTGCTAGTAGCCCCGGGGAGCTGTTTTTT; cdr3_aa: CSASSPGELFF; d_call: .; j_call: TRBJ2-2; v_call: TRBV20-1; clone_size: many
cdr3_nt: TGTGCCACCAGTGATTTGTCAACCTCGCCCCAGCATTTT; cdr3_aa: CATSDLSTSPQHF; d_call: .; j_call: TRBJ1-5; v_call: TRBV24-1; clone_size: .
cdr3_nt: TGTGCCAGCAGTGAAGGCACAAGCCAAGAGACCCAGTACTTC; cdr3_aa: CASSEGTSQETQYF; d_call: .; j_call: TRBJ2-5; v_call: TRBV2; clone_size: .
cdr3_nt: TGTGCCAGCAGCCAAGAGGCAAGCGGGACCTACAATGAGCAGTTCTTC; cdr3_aa: CASSQEASGTYNEQFF; d_call: TRBD2; j_call: TRBJ2-1; v_call: TRBV4-2; clone_size: many
cdr3_nt: TGTGCCACCAGTGAGTCAGGGACAGGGGGTCAGCCCCAGCATTTT; cdr3_aa: CATSESGTGGQPQHF; d_call: TRBD1; j_call: TRBJ1-5; v_call: TRBV24-1; clone_size: few